The sequence of this T cell receptor (beta chain) was determined in a study of T cells in localized non-small cell lung cancer (TCRdb year 2020). Background on the whole study: The study examined T cell repertoires in roughly 240 patients with early-stage NSCLC and compared tumors with uninvolved tumor-adjacent lungs. NSCLC patients had a mean age of around 70 years, and around 140 were male and around 110 female. The cohort was made up of about 240 treatment-naive NSCLC patients whose localized lung tumors had been resected. Results the study describes overall, beyond this receptor: Since the design was exploratory, TCR variables were selected using unadjusted p-values with no false-discovery rate correction. A median of roughly 60 of the top 100 tumor clones turned up in the paired uninvolved adjacent lung, and approximately 30 of those clones also ranked among the top 100 of that same adjacent lung. Longer overall survival was associated with higher blood T cell density, whereas shorter survival was associated with higher adjacent-lung clonality. Because multi-region tumor sequencing was not done, intratumor heterogeneity could not be ruled out. The highest T cell clonality was observed in uninvolved tumor-adjacent lung, where clonality exceeded that of tumor, suggesting that antigenic responses were more focused in uninvolved tumor-adjacent lung.

The immunoSEQ Assay was used to sequence TCR beta CDR3 regions from DNA. For the original study's pipeline: T cell density was computed as TCR beta template counts normalized to usable DNA estimated by amplifying housekeeping genes. The preseqR package was used to estimate richness by extrapolating to 400,000 templates for PBMC samples and to 120,000 templates for tissue samples. Clonality was taken to be one minus Pielou's evenness. Differential abundance testing on productive amino-acid clonotypes, with a minimum total count of 5 and an alpha of 0.1, was used to identify tissue-enriched TCRs. The Jaccard Index and the Morisita Overlap Index were used to quantify repertoire overlap between compartments. GLIPH grouped TCR beta CDR3s together with public tetramer-defined viral CDR3s, and a viral motif had to include at least three viral sequences and show V-gene enrichment. TCRdb limited this immuneACCESS table to in-frame rearrangements with V and J called. A share of clones is missing; checked studies link under half to unresolved V genes, and the rest is unexplained. V, J and clone size were drawn from that table, and D and trimming were deduced from the DNA. The sample yields about 8,100 clones; around 93% were counted once. Around 3% of the sample comes from the top ten.

Reading from cysteine to phenylalanine, the CDR3 counts 15 amino acids. The only DNA kept is the CDR3, 45 bases in frame from the first base. Taken from the germline V gene, the CDR1 and CDR2 loops are SGHRS and YFSETQ. The junction shows trimming of 0 bases on V and 5 bases on J, and the gene matches do not reach 6 bases of it. At diagnosis, tumor, uninvolved tumor-adjacent lung and peripheral blood were collected and then preserved as a mix of FFPE and fresh-frozen material. For TCR repertoire profiling, the blood samples were analyzed as peripheral blood mononuclear cells. Remarks on this clone: It has no known antigen specificity. No base quality information exists; no much larger clone differs at one position.

The specimen comprised peripheral blood, sampled before any cancer treatment. The sequence joins TRBV5-1 to TRBJ2-3; the central 7 bases match TRBD2. This TCR was sampled from a woman aged 35-75 years with stage I lung adenocarcinoma. For the CDR3, the sequence is CASSLDSRELDTQYF. The DNA sequence is given as TGCGCCAGCAGCTTGGACTCGCGGGAGTTAGATACGCAGTATTTT.